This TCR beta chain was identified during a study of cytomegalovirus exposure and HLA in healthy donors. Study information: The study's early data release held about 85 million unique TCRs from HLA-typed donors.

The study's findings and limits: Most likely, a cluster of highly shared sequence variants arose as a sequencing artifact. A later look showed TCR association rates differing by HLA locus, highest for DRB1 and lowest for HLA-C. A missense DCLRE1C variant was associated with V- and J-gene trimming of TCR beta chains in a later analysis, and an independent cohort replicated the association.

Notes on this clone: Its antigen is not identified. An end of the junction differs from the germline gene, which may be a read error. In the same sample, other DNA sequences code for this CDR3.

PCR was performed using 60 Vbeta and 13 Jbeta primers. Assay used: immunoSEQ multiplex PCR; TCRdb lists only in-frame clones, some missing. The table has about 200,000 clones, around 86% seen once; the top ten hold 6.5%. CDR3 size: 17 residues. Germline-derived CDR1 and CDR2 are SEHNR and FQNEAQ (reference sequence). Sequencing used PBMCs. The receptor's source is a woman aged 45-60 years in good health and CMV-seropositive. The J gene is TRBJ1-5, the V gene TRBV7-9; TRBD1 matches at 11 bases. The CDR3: CASSLEGQGAFNQPQHF. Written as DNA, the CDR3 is TGTGCCAGCAGCTTAGAAGGACAGGGGGCTTTCAATCAACCCCAGCATTTT.